Listed here are 27 T cell receptor beta chains from one sample, sequenced in a study of cytomegalovirus exposure and HLA in healthy donors. Some clones are missing from TCRdb's copy, which holds only in-frame ones; the method was immunoSEQ multiplex PCR. In the table there are hundreds of thousands of clones, approximately 87% of which are singletons. The material sequenced was PBMCs. All receptors come from a young woman in good health and CMV-seronegative.

This chain uses TRBV27 with TRBJ1-1; 7 nucleotides match TRBD1. The V and J ends lost 5 bases and 3 bases, in that order; junction bases with no gene match: 6. Per the germline V gene, CDR1 is MNHEY and CDR2 is SMNVEV (reference sequence). The CDR3 consists of 14 residues. The CDR3 spells CASSPWTGDTEAFF. The CDR3, as DNA: TGTGCCAGCAGTCCATGGACAGGAGACACTGAAGCTTTCTTT.

The chain couples TRBV2 to TRBJ1-2, with 8 bases aligning to TRBD1. Germline V CDR1 and CDR2: SNHLY, FYNNEI. The V and J ends lost 11 bases and 10 bases, in that order; junction bases with no gene match: 9. The CDR3 consists of 11 residues. CDR3 sequence reads: CAGQTGAVYTF. The CDR3 nucleotides read TGTGCCGGCCAGACAGGGGCGGTCTACACCTTC.

This clone was counted at least ten times. The chain is built from TRBV6-5 and TRBJ1-1, with D perhaps matching TRBD1 (5 bases). The CDR3 is made up of 15 amino acids. Germline-derived CDR1 and CDR2 are MNHEY and SVGAGI. V was shortened by 0 bases and J by 6 bases, with 14 bases between the two germline ends. The CDR3 loop reads CASSYSGVYGAEAFF. CDR3 in DNA: TGTGCCAGCAGTTACTCGGGGGTCTATGGAGCTGAAGCTTTCTTT.

This sequence joins TRBV5-6 and TRBJ2-5; D ambiguous. The CDR3 consists of 13 residues. Germline lookup yields CDR1 SGHDT and CDR2 YYEEEE. The V and J ends lost 3 bases and 4 bases respectively, with 10 bases between them. CDR3 bases: TGTGCCAGCAGCTCAGACTGGGCAGAGACCCAGTACTTC. Protein: CASSSDWAETQYF.

The chain uses TRBV11-3 and TRBJ2-3; D is ambiguous. The V end lost 1 base, the J end lost 9 bases, and 14 bases lay between the germline ends. Germline CDR1 is SGHNT and CDR2 is YENEEA. The CDR3 contains 14 residues. CDR3 DNA: TGTGCCAGCAGCTTAGGGAACAATTGGGGAACGCAGTATTTT. Translation gives CASSLGNNWGTQYF.

This chain connects TRBV5-4 to TRBJ2-7; D gene unclear. The CDR3 is 14 residues long. Trimming stripped 3 bases from V and 5 bases from J, with 15 bases between. The germline V gene encodes CDR1 SGHNT and CDR2 YYREEE (reference sequence). This CDR3 reads CASSSVGVPHEQYF. In DNA, the CDR3 is TGTGCCAGCAGCTCGGTTGGGGTCCCTCACGAGCAGTACTTC.

The chain is built from TRBV5-1 and TRBJ1-2; a possible D gene is TRBD1 (5 bases). Germline-derived CDR1 and CDR2 are SGHRS and YFSETQ. V was cut by 0 bases and J by 2 bases, with 11 bases left in between. CDR3 length: 15 amino acids. CDR3 in DNA: TGCGCCAGCAGCTTGGGATTCGCAGGGAACTATGGCTACACCTTC. This sequence encodes CASSLGFAGNYGYTF.

A few counts support this clone. The rearrangement uses TRBV27 and TRBJ2-1; a possible D gene is TRBD1 (5 bases). Germline-derived CDR1 and CDR2 are MNHEY and SMNVEV (reference sequence). V lost 6 bases and J lost 5, with 14 bases in between. There are 14 residues in the CDR3. DNA for the CDR3: TGTGCCAGCAGGGGGCAGCCCGCTGACAATGAGCAGTTCTTC. Translation: CASRGQPADNEQFF.

J is TRBJ1-1 and V is TRBV29-1; D might be TRBD1 (6 bases). The CDR3 consists of 13 residues. Germline values: CDR1 SQVTM, CDR2 ANQGSEA. The ends were cut back, 7 bases at V and 3 bases at J, with 15 bases in the middle. CDR3 nucleotides: TGCAGCGCCAGGGGCGCCGTTTACACTGAAGCTTTCTTT. This sequence encodes CSARGAVYTEAFF.

This clone was seen a few times. The rearrangement links TRBV20-1 to TRBJ2-5; the D is unclear. Germline-derived CDR1 and CDR2 are DFQATT and SNEGSKA (reference sequence). The CDR3 is 11 amino acids. The V end lost 5 bases, the J end lost 5 bases, and 9 bases lay between the germline ends. CDR3 loop: CSAWEVETQYF. The DNA for the CDR3 is TGCAGTGCTTGGGAAGTTGAGACCCAGTACTTC.

The chain uses TRBV5-1 and TRBJ1-2; maybe TRBD1 (6 bases). Trimming removed 1 base from V and 8 bases from J, with 12 bases in between. Germline CDR1 reads SGHRS; CDR2 reads YFSETQ. The CDR3 is 13 amino acids. This CDR3 is CASSLWSDRGYTF. CDR3 coding DNA: TGCGCCAGCAGCTTGTGGTCCGACAGGGGCTACACCTTC.

This rearrangement joins TRBV7-9 to TRBJ2-7; D is possibly TRBD1 (6 bases). The CDR3 contains 12 residues. Trimming stripped 5 bases from V and 4 bases from J, with 9 bases between. The germline V gene has CDR1 SEHNR and CDR2 FQNEAQ (reference sequence). The CDR3 sequence: CASSVQGYEQYF. In DNA form, the CDR3 reads TGTGCCAGCAGCGTTCAGGGGTACGAGCAGTACTTC.

The chain employs TRBV28 and TRBJ1-4, with TRBD1 matching over 7 bases. Germline lookup yields CDR1 MDHEN and CDR2 SYDVKM. V lost 5 bases to trimming and J lost 4 bases; unmatched junction nucleotides: 4. The CDR3 has 14 amino acids. CDR3 in DNA: TGTGCCAGCAGTAACAGGGGCCTTAATGAAAAACTGTTTTTT. This sequence encodes CASSNRGLNEKLFF.

V usage is TRBV11-2 and J usage is TRBJ2-5; the match to TRBD2 covers 8 bases. V gave up 10 bases and J gave up 5 bases; unmatched junction bases: 12. This CDR3 spans 14 amino acids. The germline V gene encodes CDR1 SGHAT and CDR2 FQNNGV. CDR3 region: CATSPGGPLETQYF. The CDR3 DNA is TGTGCCACCAGTCCGGGAGGGCCTTTGGAGACCCAGTACTTC. The variable domain in full, completed from reference TRBV11-2 and TRBJ2-5, reads EAGVAQSPRYKIIEKRQSVAFWCNPISGHATLYWYQQILGQGPKLLIQFQNNGVVDDSQLPKDRFSAERLKGVDSTLKIQPAKLEDSAVYLCATSPGGPLETQYFGPGTRLLVL.

The genes are TRBV5-4 and TRBJ1-2, with D maybe TRBD1 (5 bases). This CDR3 is 13 amino acids long. The germline CDR1 and CDR2 sequences are SGHNT and YYREEE (reference sequence). V shed 4 bases and J shed 0 bases, with 7 bases lying between them. The CDR3 here is CASSDRTNYGYTF. Written as DNA, the CDR3 is TGTGCCAGCAGCGACAGAACTAACTATGGCTACACCTTC.

The rearrangement uses TRBV6-5 and TRBJ2-1; 7 bases are shared with TRBD2. The V gene end was trimmed by 6 bases and the J gene end by 6 bases; junction bases not matched to a gene: 5. Germline values: CDR1 MNHEY, CDR2 SVGAGI. The CDR3 has 13 residues. Here the CDR3 reads CASRLGGGNEQFF. The CDR3 DNA sequence: TGTGCCAGCAGACTGGGGGGGGGCAATGAGCAGTTCTTC.

V usage is TRBV6-1 and J usage is TRBJ2-1; D may match TRBD1 or TRBD2 (6 bases each). Trimming cost V 6 bases and J 7 bases, with 13 bases left between them. The germline gives CDR1 MNHNS, CDR2 SASEGT. The CDR3 loop spans 13 amino acids. This CDR3 reads CASRVKGGNEQFF. In nucleotides, the CDR3 is TGTGCCAGCAGGGTAAAGGGGGGTAATGAGCAGTTCTTC.

The rearrangement links TRBV30 to TRBJ2-1; D not certain. CDR3 length equals 14 residues. Germline loops: CDR1 GTSNPN, CDR2 SVGIG (reference sequence). The germline V and J ends were trimmed by 2 bases and 6 bases, with 14 bases remaining between them. CDR3: CAWSKGLSRNEQFF. CDR3 nucleotide sequence: TGTGCCTGGAGTAAGGGATTATCTCGCAATGAGCAGTTCTTC.

This clone was found once. The V and J genes are TRBV2 and TRBJ2-3; D assignment may be TRBD1 or TRBD2 (5 bases each). The CDR3 runs 12 residues. Trimming removed 7 bases from V and 4 bases from J, with 9 bases in between. The germline V gene encodes CDR1 SNHLY and CDR2 FYNNEI. DNA for the CDR3: TGTGCCAGCAAAGGGGACCCAGATACGCAGTATTTT. Translation gives CASKGDPDTQYF.

The chain is built from TRBV5-5 and TRBJ1-5, with TRBD1 matching over 9 bases. This CDR3 comprises 14 residues. V dropped 3 bases and J dropped 7; count of bases not matched to a gene: 5. Germline V CDR1 and CDR2: SGHKS, YYEKEE (reference sequence). The CDR3: CASSWGQGEQPQHF. The DNA for the CDR3 is TGTGCCAGCAGCTGGGGACAGGGTGAGCAGCCCCAGCATTTT.

The chain uses TRBV6-5 and TRBJ1-4; 9 bases fit TRBD1. The CDR3 length is 15 residues. Unmatched junction bases numbered 3, after V lost 2 bases and J lost 5 bases. Germline CDR1 and CDR2: MNHEY and SVGAGI. The CDR3: CASSYGGQGNEKLFF. The CDR3 DNA reads TGTGCCAGCAGTTACGGGGGACAGGGCAATGAAAAACTGTTTTTT.

The rearrangement uses TRBV9 and TRBJ2-1; TRBD2 aligns across 15 bases. V lost 3 bases to trimming and J lost 8 bases; unmatched junction nucleotides: 6. CDR3 size: 16 residues. Per germline, CDR1 SGDLS and CDR2 YYNGEE. CDR3: CASSDGLAGGLYEQFF. CDR3 DNA: TGTGCCAGCAGCGACGGACTAGCGGGGGGGCTCTATGAGCAGTTCTTC.

This rearrangement joins TRBV29-1 to TRBJ2-5, with TRBD2 as a possible D gene (7 bases). CDR1 and CDR2 (germline): SQVTM, ANQGSEA. CDR3 length: 11 residues. The CDR3 region has the DNA TGCGGGGGGCGGGGGCAAGAGACCCAGTACTTC. Protein product: CGGRGQETQYF.

The CDR3: CASSLGQDNEQFF. The CDR3 DNA is TGTGCCAGCAGCTTGGGACAGGACAATGAGCAGTTCTTC. V gene TRBV5-5 combines with J gene TRBJ2-1, with D possibly being TRBD1 (6 bases). Germline CDR1 and CDR2: SGHKS and YYEKEE (reference sequence). With 0 bases removed from V and 5 bases from J, the gap between germline ends came to 6 bases. This CDR3 has 13 residues.

This sequence joins TRBV28 and TRBJ1-5; TRBD1 matches at 8 bases. CDR1 MDHEN and CDR2 SYDVKM come from the germline V gene. Trimming cost V 5 bases and J 7 bases; bases outside gene matches: 4. CDR3 length: 13 residues. CDR3 sequence: CASSQGAGQPQHF. The CDR3 nucleotides read TGTGCCAGCAGTCAGGGGGCGGGGCAGCCCCAGCATTTT.

The chain carries TRBV6-1 and TRBJ2-5, with TRBD2 matching over 10 bases. The trim removed 0 bases at V and 1 base at J, leaving 8 bases unmatched. This CDR3 is 18 amino acids long. CDR1 and CDR2 (germline): MNHNS, SASEGT. CDR3 protein: CASSEAFASGGFQETQYF. Written as DNA, the CDR3 is TGTGCCAGCAGTGAAGCTTTCGCTAGCGGGGGATTCCAAGAGACCCAGTACTTC.

This clone was seen a handful of times. The rearrangement uses TRBV28 and TRBJ2-6; no firm D call. This CDR3 is built from 15 residues. Per germline, CDR1 MDHEN and CDR2 SYDVKM. Deletions cut 5 bases from V and 0 bases from J, with 8 bases between. The CDR3 reads CASSISRSGANVLTF. CDR3 bases: TGTGCCAGCAGTATTTCCCGCTCTGGGGCCAACGTCCTGACTTTC.